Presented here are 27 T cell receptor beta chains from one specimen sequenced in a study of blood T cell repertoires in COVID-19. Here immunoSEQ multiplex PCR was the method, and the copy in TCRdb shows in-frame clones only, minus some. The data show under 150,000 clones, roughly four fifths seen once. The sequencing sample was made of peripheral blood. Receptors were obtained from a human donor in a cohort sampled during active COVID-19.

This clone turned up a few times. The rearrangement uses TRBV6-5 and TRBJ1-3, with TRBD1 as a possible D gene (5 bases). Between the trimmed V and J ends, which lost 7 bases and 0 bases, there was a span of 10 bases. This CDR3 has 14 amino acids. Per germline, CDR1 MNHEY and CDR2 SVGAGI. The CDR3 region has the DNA TGTGCCAGCACGGGGGATTTCTCTGGAAACACCATATATTTT. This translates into CASTGDFSGNTIYF.

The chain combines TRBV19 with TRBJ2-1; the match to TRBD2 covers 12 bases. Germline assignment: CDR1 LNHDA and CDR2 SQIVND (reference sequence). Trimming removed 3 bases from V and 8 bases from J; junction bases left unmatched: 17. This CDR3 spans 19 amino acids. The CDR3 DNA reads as TGTGCCAGTAGTATGGTAGTCGTCTCTAGCGGGGGGGCGGTCCATGAGCAGTTCTTC. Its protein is CASSMVVVSSGGAVHEQFF.

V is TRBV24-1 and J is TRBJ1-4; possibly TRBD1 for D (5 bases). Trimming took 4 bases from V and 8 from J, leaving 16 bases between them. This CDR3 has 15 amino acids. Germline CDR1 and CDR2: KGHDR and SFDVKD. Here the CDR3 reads CATSEPGAIGEKLFF. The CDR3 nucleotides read TGTGCCACCAGTGAACCTGGGGCCATTGGGGAAAAACTGTTTTTT.

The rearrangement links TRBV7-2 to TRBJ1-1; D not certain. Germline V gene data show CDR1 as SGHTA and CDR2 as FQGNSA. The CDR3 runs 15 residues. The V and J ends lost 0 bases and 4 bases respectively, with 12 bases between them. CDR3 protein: CASSLAGSGGTEAFF. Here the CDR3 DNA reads TGTGCCAGCAGCTTAGCAGGATCCGGCGGCACTGAAGCTTTCTTT.

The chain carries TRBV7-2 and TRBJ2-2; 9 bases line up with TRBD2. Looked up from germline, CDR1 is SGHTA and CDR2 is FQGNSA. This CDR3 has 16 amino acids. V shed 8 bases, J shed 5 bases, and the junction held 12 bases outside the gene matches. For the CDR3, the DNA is TGTGCCAGCGCTACCGCGGGGGGGGCCGGGACCGGGGAGCTGTTTTTT. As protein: CASATAGGAGTGELFF.

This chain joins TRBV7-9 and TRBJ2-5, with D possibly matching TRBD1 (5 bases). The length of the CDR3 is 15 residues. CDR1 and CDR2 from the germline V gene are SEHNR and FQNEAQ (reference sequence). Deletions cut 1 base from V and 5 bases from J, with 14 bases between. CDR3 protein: CASSLVVGPDETQYF. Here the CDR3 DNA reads TGTGCCAGCAGCTTAGTTGTGGGGCCGGACGAGACCCAGTACTTC.

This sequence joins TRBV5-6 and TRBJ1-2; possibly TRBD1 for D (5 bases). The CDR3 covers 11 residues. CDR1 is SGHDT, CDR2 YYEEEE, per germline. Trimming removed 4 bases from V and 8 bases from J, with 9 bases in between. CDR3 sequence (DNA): TGTGCCAGCAGCCAGGGTTTCGGCTACACCTTC. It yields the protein CASSQGFGYTF.

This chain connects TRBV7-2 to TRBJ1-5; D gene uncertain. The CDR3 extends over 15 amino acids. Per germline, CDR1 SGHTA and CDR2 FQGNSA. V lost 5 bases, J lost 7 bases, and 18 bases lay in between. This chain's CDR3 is CASSREGGNGQPQHF. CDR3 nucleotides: TGTGCCAGCAGCCGCGAGGGAGGGAACGGGCAGCCCCAGCATTTT.

Here the CDR3 reads CSVEDLPGGGNGYTF. For the CDR3, the DNA is TGCAGCGTTGAAGATTTACCAGGGGGCGGCAATGGCTACACCTTC. The rearrangement uses TRBV29-1 and TRBJ1-2, with 8 positions matching TRBD1. Germline trimming cut 0 bases from V and 6 bases from J; bases unmatched to any gene: 9. Looked up from germline, CDR1 is SQVTM and CDR2 is ANQGSEA. The CDR3 loop spans 15 amino acids.

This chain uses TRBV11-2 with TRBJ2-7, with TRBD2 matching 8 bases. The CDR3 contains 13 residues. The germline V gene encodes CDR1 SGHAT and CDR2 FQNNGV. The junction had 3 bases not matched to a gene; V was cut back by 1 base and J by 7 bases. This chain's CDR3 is CASSLGGGLEQYF. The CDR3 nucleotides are TGTGCCAGCAGCTTAGGCGGGGGGTTGGAGCAGTACTTC.

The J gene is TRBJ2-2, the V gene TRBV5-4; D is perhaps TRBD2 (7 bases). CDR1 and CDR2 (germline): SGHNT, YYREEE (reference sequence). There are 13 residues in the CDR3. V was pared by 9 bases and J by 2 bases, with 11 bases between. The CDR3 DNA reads TGTGCCACGGCGGGGGCTAACACCGGGGAGCTGTTTTTT. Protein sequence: CATAGANTGELFF.

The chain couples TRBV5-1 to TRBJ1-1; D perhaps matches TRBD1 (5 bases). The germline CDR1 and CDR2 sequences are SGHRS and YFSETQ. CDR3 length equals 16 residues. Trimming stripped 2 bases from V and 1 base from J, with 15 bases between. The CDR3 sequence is CASSFGLRDPNTEAFF. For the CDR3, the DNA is TGCGCCAGCAGCTTCGGGCTCAGGGATCCGAACACTGAAGCTTTCTTT.

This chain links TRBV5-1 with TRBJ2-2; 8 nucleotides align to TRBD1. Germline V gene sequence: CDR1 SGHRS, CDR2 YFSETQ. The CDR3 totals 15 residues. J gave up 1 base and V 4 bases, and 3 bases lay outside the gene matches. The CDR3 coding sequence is TGCGCCAGCAGCCTACAGGGGGGGAACACCGGGGAGCTGTTTTTT. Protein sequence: CASSLQGGNTGELFF.

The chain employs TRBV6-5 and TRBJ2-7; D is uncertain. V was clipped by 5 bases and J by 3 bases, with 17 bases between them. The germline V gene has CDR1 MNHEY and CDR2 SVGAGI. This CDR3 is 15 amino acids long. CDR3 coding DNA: TGTGCCAGCAGTCCGACCGGGTCCCAAGGCTACGAGCAGTACTTC. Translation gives CASSPTGSQGYEQYF.

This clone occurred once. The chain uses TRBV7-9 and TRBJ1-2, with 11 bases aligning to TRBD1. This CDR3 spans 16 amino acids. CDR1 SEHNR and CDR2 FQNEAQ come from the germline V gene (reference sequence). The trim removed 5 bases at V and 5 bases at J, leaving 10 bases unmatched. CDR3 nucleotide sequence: TGTGCCAGCAGCCAGGTAGGACAGGGGGCGCGTTATGGCTACACCTTC. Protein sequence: CASSQVGQGARYGYTF. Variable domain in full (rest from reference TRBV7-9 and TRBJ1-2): DTGVSQNPRHKITKRGQNVTFRCDPISEHNRLYWYRQTLGQGPEFLTYFQNEAQLEKSRLLSDRFSAERPKGSFSTLEIQRTEQGDSAMYLCASSQVGQGARYGYTFGSGTRLTVV.

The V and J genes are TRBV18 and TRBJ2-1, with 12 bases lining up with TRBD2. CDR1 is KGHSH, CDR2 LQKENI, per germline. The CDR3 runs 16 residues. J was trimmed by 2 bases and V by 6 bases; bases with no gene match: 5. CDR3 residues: CASSLRLAGAYNEQFF. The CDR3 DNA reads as TGTGCCAGCTCCCTCAGACTAGCGGGGGCCTACAATGAGCAGTTCTTC.

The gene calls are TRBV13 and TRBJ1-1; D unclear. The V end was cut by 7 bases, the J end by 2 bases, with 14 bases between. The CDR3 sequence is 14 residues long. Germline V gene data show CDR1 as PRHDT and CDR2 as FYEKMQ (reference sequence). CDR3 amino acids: CASNPGSANTEAFF. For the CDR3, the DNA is TGTGCCAGCAATCCCGGAAGCGCTAACACTGAAGCTTTCTTT.

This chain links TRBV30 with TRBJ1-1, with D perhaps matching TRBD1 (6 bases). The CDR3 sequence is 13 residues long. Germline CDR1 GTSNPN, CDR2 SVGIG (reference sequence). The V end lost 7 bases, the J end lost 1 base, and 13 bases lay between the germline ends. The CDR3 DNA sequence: TGTGCCTCTTGGGGGGGCCAGAACACTGAAGCTTTCTTT. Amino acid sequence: CASWGGQNTEAFF.

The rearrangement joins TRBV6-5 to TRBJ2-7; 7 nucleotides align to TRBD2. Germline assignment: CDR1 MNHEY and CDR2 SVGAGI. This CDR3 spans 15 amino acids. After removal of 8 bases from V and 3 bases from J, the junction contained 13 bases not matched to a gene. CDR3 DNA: TGTGCCAGCTCCCCCCAGGGAGGGGTATTCTACGAGCAGTACTTC. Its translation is CASSPQGGVFYEQYF.

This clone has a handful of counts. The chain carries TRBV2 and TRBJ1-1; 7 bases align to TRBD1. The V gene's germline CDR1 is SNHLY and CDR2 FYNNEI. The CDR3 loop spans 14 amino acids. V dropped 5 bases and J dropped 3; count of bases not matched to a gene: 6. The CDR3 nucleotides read TGTGCCAGCAGTCTATCACAGGGGCACACTGAAGCTTTCTTT. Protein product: CASSLSQGHTEAFF.

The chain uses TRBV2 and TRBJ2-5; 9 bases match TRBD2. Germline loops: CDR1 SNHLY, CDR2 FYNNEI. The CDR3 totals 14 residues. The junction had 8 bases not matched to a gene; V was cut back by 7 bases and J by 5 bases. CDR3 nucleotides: TGTGCCAGCACGGACGCGGGGGGGCAGGAGACCCAGTACTTC. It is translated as CASTDAGGQETQYF.

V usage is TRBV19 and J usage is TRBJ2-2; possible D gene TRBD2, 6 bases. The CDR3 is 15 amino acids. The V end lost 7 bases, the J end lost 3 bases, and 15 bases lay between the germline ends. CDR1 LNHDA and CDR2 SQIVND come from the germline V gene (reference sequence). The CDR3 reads CASNSGDDDTGELFF. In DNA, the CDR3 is TGTGCCAGTAACTCGGGGGACGATGACACCGGGGAGCTGTTTTTT.

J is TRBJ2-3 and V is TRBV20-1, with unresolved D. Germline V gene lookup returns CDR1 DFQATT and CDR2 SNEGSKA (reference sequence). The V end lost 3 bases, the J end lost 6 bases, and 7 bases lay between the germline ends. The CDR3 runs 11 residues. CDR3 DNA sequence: TGCAGTGCTAGCTTGAGCGATACGCAGTATTTT. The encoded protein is CSASLSDTQYF.

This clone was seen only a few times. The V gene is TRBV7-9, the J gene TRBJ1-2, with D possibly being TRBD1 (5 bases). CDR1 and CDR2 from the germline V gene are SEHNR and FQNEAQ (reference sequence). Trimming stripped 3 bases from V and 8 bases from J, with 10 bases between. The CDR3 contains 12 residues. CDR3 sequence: CASSFRVGGYTF. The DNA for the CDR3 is TGTGCCAGCAGCTTCAGGGTTGGCGGCTACACCTTC.

In DNA, the CDR3 is TGTGCCAGCAGCAAATTATCGGACAGGGGGAGTAACTATGGCTACACCTTC. This encodes CASSKLSDRGSNYGYTF. J is TRBJ1-2 and V is TRBV7-9, with 10 bases matching TRBD1. Germline trimming cut 5 bases from V and 1 base from J; bases unmatched to any gene: 10. The CDR3 totals 17 residues. Germline assignment: CDR1 SEHNR and CDR2 FQNEAQ (reference sequence).

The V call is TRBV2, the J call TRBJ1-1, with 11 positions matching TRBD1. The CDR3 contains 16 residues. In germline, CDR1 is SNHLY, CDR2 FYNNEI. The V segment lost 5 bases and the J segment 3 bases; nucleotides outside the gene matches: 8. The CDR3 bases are TGTGCCAGCAGTACCGGACAGGGGGCGGGGTACACTGAAGCTTTCTTT. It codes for CASSTGQGAGYTEAFF.

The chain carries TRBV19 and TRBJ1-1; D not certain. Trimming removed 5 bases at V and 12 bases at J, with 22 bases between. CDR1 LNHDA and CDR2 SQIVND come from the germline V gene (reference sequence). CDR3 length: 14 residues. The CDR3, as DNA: TGTGCCAGTAGTTCATTAGGCGGGGAAGAGACGACTTTCTTT. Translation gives CASSSLGGEETTFF.